This T cell receptor beta chain was retrieved from a study of T-cell memory formation after mild COVID-19. V shed 6 bases and J 1 base; nucleotides not matched to a gene: 4. This CDR3 comprises 15 residues. TCRdb ran MiXCR on the 5' RACE reads and lists one entry per CDR3 protein. The table shows 190,000 or so distinct CDR3 sequences, with around 25% occurring only once. This clonotype was observed at least ten times. The chain is built from TRBV12-3 or TRBV12-4 and TRBJ1-5, with 9 bases identical to TRBD1. The clonotype was recovered from an adult woman who had mild COVID-19 (a few samples of this study predate the infection). Cell type and time point are not known. The sequenced sample consisted of PBMCs or a T cell subset sorted from them (not recorded which). For the CDR3, the DNA is TGTGCCAGCAGAGCACAGGGGGCCAGCAATCAGCCCCAGCATTTT. Translation gives CASRAQGASNQPQHF.